This TCR beta chain was sequenced for a study of cytomegalovirus exposure and HLA in healthy donors (dated by TCRdb to 2017 to 2019). Describing the broader study: According to an earlier analysis of a few hundred of the donors, about 179 million T cells yielded roughly 110 million unique TCR beta sequences and approximately 280 Gb of sequence data. In a later genetic analysis, genome-wide SNP genotypes for about 55% of the roughly 670 donors were used, and that subset was treated as a discovery cohort. To decide whether each TCR beta V gene segment behaved as functional or pseudogenic, an earlier analysis of some 540 of the donors relied on high-throughput TCR beta sequencing. Rather than using new phenotypic data, the later analysis identified candidate immune exposures from TCR beta sequences and from how often those sequences occurred across donors. Along with the approximately 700-subject first cohort, a separate validation cohort of some 130 different subjects was used. A handful of DR-DQ haplotypes were handled as single units for association and clustering because linkage in the cohort was strong. Donor age, sex, ethnicity and CMV serostatus were compiled alongside the repertoire data. To study patterns of TCR occurrence, a later analysis re-analyzed previously published TCR beta repertoires from 700 or so donors and added high-resolution HLA genotyping. The study was designed to test whether signatures of past pathogen exposure could be identified by cataloging public T cell receptors. About 300 gigabases of sequencing data and approximately 84 million unique TCR sequences were included in an early release covering under 650 HLA-typed donors. The genetic ancestry cluster associated with self-reported Caucasian donors included about 81% of the 398 genotyped donors. All discovery cohort repertoires had been generated on a single sequencing platform. Class I and class II HLA loci were covered by the typing at four-digit resolution. The number of donors typed differed by locus, with about 620-630 for A, B, C, DRB1 and DQB1, more than 500 for DQA1, over 600 for DPA1, and under 490 for DPB1. Among roughly 370 genotyped donors of the cohort, an average of roughly 240,000 unique TCR beta nucleotide sequences were sequenced per donor, roughly 20% of them non-productive. The study used immunosequencing to profile the T cell repertoires of 600 to 850 subjects and linked those repertoires to cytomegalovirus serostatus. To predict cytomegalovirus infection status, the study brought together high-throughput TCR immunosequencing, statistical association of individual TCRs with disease status, and machine learning. What the authors observed across the whole study: In a later analysis, HLA-associated TCR beta chains showed more clonal expansion and lower generation probabilities than non-associated chains that were equally common. Cytomegalovirus status was reported to be diagnosed by the classifier with high specificity and sensitivity in both the original and validation cohorts. A few of the identified cytomegalovirus-associated TCR beta chains were confirmed in vitro to be specific for cytomegalovirus antigens. In a later analysis, TCR association rates were found to vary across HLA loci, with the most associated TCRs seen for DRB1 alleles and the fewest for HLA-C alleles. A further reported finding was that TCR beta sequences accurately predicted the HLA-A and HLA-B alleles for most subjects in the first cohort. According to a later analysis, parvovirus B19, influenza, CMV and Epstein-Barr virus appeared linked to several top co-occurrence clusters. Because counts were too low, about 17 rarely observed V segments, including chromosome 9 orphons, were excluded from the earlier analysis of fewer than 650 of the donors. Because HLA typing was unavailable for some donors at each locus, only the typed subset was used in association tests. CMV serostatus was the only immune exposure information available for the cohort. This cohort had only TCR beta chains sequenced, and the lack of alpha or paired-chain data limited which features could be detected. Broadly in line with IMGT annotations, most TCR beta V segments showed up in productive rearrangements about 87% or about 30% of the time in an earlier analysis of 450 to 750 of the donors. A cluster of highly shared sequence variants was judged likely to represent a technical artifact of the sequencing pipeline. When HLA alleles, especially DR and DQ, strongly co-occurred, attributing TCR associations to individual alleles was difficult. In a later genetic analysis, a missense DCLRE1C variant was associated with V-gene and J-gene trimming of TCR beta chains, and the association was replicated in an independent cohort. At a false discovery rate of 0.05, a later analysis linked fewer than 20,000 TCR beta sequences to specific HLA alleles. Most CMV-associated TCR beta chains appeared to be HLA-restricted in a later analysis, and the HLA associations seemed to be driven largely by CMV exposure. It was suggested by the authors that the approach could potentially be generalized to other disease states and immunological phenotypes. Because the 87-base-pair reads could not distinguish some IMGT-functional V segments, including TRBV6-2 and TRBV6-3, those segments were excluded. Roughly uniform sequencing depth across donors was assumed in presence/absence analyses, although this assumption may not hold. Correlated functional status among segregating V segments might be attributable to linkage disequilibrium, but an unknown experimental factor could not be ruled out. According to a later genetic analysis, donors in an Asian-associated ancestry cluster had fewer N-insertions in productive TCRs than the approximately 710-donor mean. Most TCR sequences were seen in very few donors, while some public TCRs were found in many individuals. A total of 150 or so TCR beta chains were listed by the study as associated with cytomegalovirus.

The CDR3, from cysteine to phenylalanine, totals 14 residues. CDR3 DNA is the only sequence kept; it has 42 bases, read in frame from the first base. Looking up the germline V gene yields CDR1 SGHRS and CDR2 YFSETQ. V has 4 bases trimmed and J has 1 base trimmed; junction bases matching no gene number 4. As for this clone: Its recognized antigen is unknown. No base-level quality is on record; no much larger clone is a single base apart.

Libraries came from the immunoSEQ multiplex PCR assay. The multiplex PCR relied on a mix of 60 forward primers for TCR Vbeta segments and 13 reverse primers for TCR Jbeta segments. The CDR3 region of rearranged TCR beta genes was amplified from genomic DNA with a multiplex PCR assay. On the Illumina HiSeq System, the amplified TCR beta libraries were sequenced as 87-base-pair reads. As for how the authors treated the data: A later analysis counted some 74 million unique TCR beta chains across the 650 to 700 repertoires, and 9.5 million to 11 million of these chains were shared by at least two donors. To remove PCR and sequencing errors, raw reads were error-corrected and collapsed into unique sequences using a nearest-neighbor algorithm that merged closely related sequences. Alignment of CDR3 sequences to IMGT reference sequences was used to assign V, D and J gene segments. For a sequence to be retained, a match of at least six nucleotides was required to both a V gene segment and a J gene segment. Rearrangements were called productive when the CDR3 lacked stop codons and stayed in frame with V and J; all others were non-productive. Following IMGT convention, CDR3 was defined as the stretch from the second conserved V-encoded cysteine up to the conserved J-encoded phenylalanine. Sequences without an unambiguous match to a single V gene segment were excluded from the earlier analysis of about 640 of the donors. In an earlier analysis of 587 of the donors, V segments were called functional above 56.7% productive rearrangements and were called segregating when the between-donor standard deviation exceeded 5%. A statistical classification framework was built for diagnosing cytomegalovirus status from the catalog of TCR beta chain sequences. A later analysis assigned V and J genes by comparing TCR nucleotide sequences with IMGT/GENE-DB human TR gene sequences. In a later analysis, CDR3 sequences and most-parsimonious VDJ recombination scenarios were assigned using the TCRdist pipeline. A later analysis defined each TCR beta chain by its CDR3 amino acid sequence plus V-gene family, and excluded reads lacking a unique V-gene family. As a way to deal with suspected cross-contamination and a sequencing artifact, a later analysis dropped approximately 590 nucleotide sequences that were highly shared and had low generation probability. In a later analysis, a clonal expansion index for each public chain was calculated from normalized within-repertoire ranks of inferred template counts. In a later analysis, generation probabilities were computed with a VDJ recombination model fitted to out-of-frame rearrangements, and the resulting probabilities were checked against IGoR. Hypergeometric tests were used in a later analysis to score TCR-TCR, TCR-HLA and TCR-CMV co-occurrence, with a repertoire-size bias correction applied to the TCR pairs. In a later analysis, false discovery rates were estimated by permuting HLA or CMV assignments 20 times. In a later analysis, co-occurring TCRs were grouped with DBSCAN, and TCRdist sequence similarity was added when clustering was performed within HLA-allele-positive subsets. For co-occurrence clustering, repertoires with fewer than 30,000 or more than 120,000 public chains were excluded, along with roughly five repertoires with anomalous nucleotide sharing. What TCRdb holds here is the immuneACCESS table cut down to in-frame rearrangements. Part of the clones is not present; checked against another copy, under half of the missing clones reflect an unresolved V gene, and the others are unexplained. V, J and clone size reflect that table, while D and trimming were determined from the DNA. The sample table contains approximately 190,000 clones; only one count was recorded for 77% of them. Jointly, the top ten make up approximately 2% of the sample.

In total, around 600 healthy bone marrow donors made up the cohort. Cohort members were all nominally healthy when sampled, although unrecorded immune exposures were likely present. The donor was CMV seropositive and belonged to the group of 250 to 300 seropositive cohort members. Each donor provided a peripheral blood sample, and peripheral blood mononuclear cells were used for TCR beta sequencing. Genomic DNA was extracted from the blood cell samples with the Qiagen DNeasy Blood Extraction Kit. Source material: PBMCs. The TCR comes from a woman between 25 and 40 years old in good health and CMV-seropositive. The chain is made from TRBV5-1 and TRBJ1-2, with 7 bases matching TRBD1. The CDR3 is CASSPGTDNYGYTF. The sequence in DNA is TGCGCCAGCAGCCCCGGGACAGATAACTATGGCTACACCTTC.